This T cell receptor beta chain was found in a study of cytomegalovirus exposure and HLA in healthy donors (dated by TCRdb to 2016 to 2017). For context, the study as a whole: According to a later analysis, the 120 or so validation repertoires were produced on the same platform as the 680 or so repertoires of the first cohort. The study was designed to test whether signatures of past pathogen exposure could be identified by cataloging public T cell receptors. In addition to the first cohort of hundreds of subjects, a separate validation cohort of approximately 110 different subjects was used. To predict cytomegalovirus infection status, the study combined high-throughput TCR immunosequencing, statistical association of individual TCRs with disease status, and machine learning. Study-wide conclusions, independent of this receptor: A later analysis had no HLA typing for the validation cohort, so co-occurrence there was scored across all 130 or so repertoires. The authors suggested that the approach could potentially be extended to other disease states and immunological phenotypes. A later analysis found that TCRs clustered in the first cohort also tended to co-occur in the 130 or so validation repertoires, with approximately 95% of cluster scores above 0. The study gave a list of under 200 TCR beta chains associated with cytomegalovirus. In vitro tests confirmed that a few of the cytomegalovirus-associated TCR beta chains recognize cytomegalovirus antigens. The classifier was reported to diagnose cytomegalovirus status with high specificity and sensitivity in both the original and validation cohorts. Most TCR sequences were observed very rarely across donors, whereas some public TCRs were present in many individuals.

Notes on this clone: Its specific antigen is unknown. Per-base quality was not reported, and no clone a single base away is much larger than it.

Separate from the roughly 630-subject first cohort, the validation cohort of roughly 110 subjects was the group to which the donors belonged. Spanning cysteine to phenylalanine, the CDR3 consists of 14 amino acids. Kept here is only the CDR3 DNA, which spans 42 bases and is read in frame from base 1. The germline ends are 9 bases apart after V is trimmed by 4 bases and J by 2 bases. As encoded in the germline V gene, CDR1 is LGHNA while CDR2 is YNFKEQ. Library preparation used the immunoSEQ multiplex PCR assay. The study's own analysis went as follows. A statistical classification framework was developed to diagnose cytomegalovirus status using the catalog of TCR beta chain sequences. In its TCRdb copy, this immuneACCESS table keeps in-frame sequences only and misses some clones. Where compared with another copy, unresolved V genes explain less than half of these, and the others have no known cause. V and J calls and clone size are given by that table; D and trimming were obtained from the DNA. The sample table shows some 200,000 clones, and roughly 84% are seen once. The ten largest clones take up 10% to 15% of the sample.

The sequencing input was PBMCs. This receptor was taken from a woman in her 30s in good health and CMV-seropositive. This sequence uses TRBV4-2 and TRBJ1-5; the D gene cannot be named for sure. CDR3 reads: CASSPSGGNQPQHF. The nucleotide sequence is TGTGCCAGCAGCCCGTCGGGTGGCAATCAGCCCCAGCATTTT.